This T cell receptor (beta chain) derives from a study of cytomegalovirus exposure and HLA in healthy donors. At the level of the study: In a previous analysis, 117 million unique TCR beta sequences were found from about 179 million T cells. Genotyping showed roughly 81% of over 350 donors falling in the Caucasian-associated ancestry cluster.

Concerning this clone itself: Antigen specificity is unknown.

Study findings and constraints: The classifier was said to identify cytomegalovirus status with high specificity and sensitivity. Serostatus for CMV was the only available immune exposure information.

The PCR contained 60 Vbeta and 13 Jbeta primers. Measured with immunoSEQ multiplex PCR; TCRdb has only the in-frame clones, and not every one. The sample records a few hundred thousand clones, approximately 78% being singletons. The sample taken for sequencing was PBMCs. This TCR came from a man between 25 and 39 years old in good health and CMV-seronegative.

CDR3 sequence: CASSHPGGTSGPPDTQYF. In nucleotides, the CDR3 is TGTGCCAGCAGCCATCCCGGGGGGACTAGCGGGCCGCCAGATACGCAGTATTTT. V is TRBV4-2 and J is TRBJ2-3; TRBD2 agrees at 12 bases. In germline, CDR1 is LGHNA, CDR2 YNFKEQ. V shed 3 bases, J shed 4 bases, and the junction held 11 bases outside the gene matches. The CDR3 runs 18 residues.